This T cell receptor beta chain was sequenced in a study of cytomegalovirus exposure and HLA in healthy donors. Turning to the study itself: The same platform used for the roughly 650 first-cohort repertoires was also used for the 120 or so validation repertoires, as a later analysis reported. Study conclusions and caveats: Most TCRs appeared rarely, but some public TCRs recurred in many donors. One later analysis, an examination of the 100 to 150 validation repertoires, found that first-cohort TCR clusters tended to co-occur in them.

The CDR3 has 17 residues. Germline CDR1 and CDR2: SGHDT and YYEEEE. V lost 3 bases and J 2 bases, leaving 18 bases between the germline ends. In the case of this clone: The target antigen is unknown.

The 120-subject validation cohort, separate from the approximately 640-subject first cohort, included the donors. Only in-frame clones appear in the TCRdb table, and some are missing; sequencing was by immunoSEQ multiplex PCR. The sample lists over 100,000 clones, around nine tenths occurring once. This TCR was recovered from a woman aged 18 to 35 in good health and CMV-seropositive. The rearrangement uses TRBV5-6 and TRBJ2-1; D is perhaps TRBD2 (6 bases). Specimen: PBMCs. The CDR3 here is CASSYPDLAGPYNEQFF. Written as DNA, the CDR3 is TGTGCCAGCAGCTACCCAGACCTGGCGGGACCCTACAATGAGCAGTTCTTC.